The TCR beta chain described here comes from a study of blood T cell repertoires in COVID-19. Study-wide background: Sample material is recorded as cDNA or gDNA derived from T cells, B-cell-depleted T cells, or PBMCs.

The V gene lost 6 bases and the J gene lost 5 bases, with 13 bases spanning the gap. Germline CDR1 is MNHEY and CDR2 is SVGAGI. This CDR3 is 13 amino acids long. This clone was observed a handful of times. The authors' processing: From reference gene primer amplification, estimates of nucleated cell counts were derived. Profiled with immunoSEQ multiplex PCR; TCRdb holds only in-frame clones, not every one. D and trimming come from the DNA, and the V and J calls and clone size come from that table. This sample has around 23,000 clones, with about four fifths found just once. Enrolled during active infection, Seattle patients were then followed longitudinally.

The genes are TRBV6-5 and TRBJ2-5, with D tentatively TRBD1 (5 bases). Source material: peripheral blood. The receptor was isolated from a man between 45 and 60 years old with COVID-19, enrolled during active disease. The CDR3 region has the DNA TGTGCCAGCAGAAAAGGGGCAACTGAGACCCAGTACTTC. It is translated as CASRKGATETQYF.